This T cell receptor beta chain was sequenced in a study of cytomegalovirus exposure and HLA in healthy donors. In germline, CDR1 is MDHEN, CDR2 SYDVKM. The V and J ends lost 5 bases and 1 base, in that order; junction bases with no gene match: 4. The CDR3 covers 15 residues. Notes on the study in general: In a later analysis, TCR association rates varied by HLA locus: DRB1 most, HLA-C fewest. The authors judged a highly shared variant cluster likely a sequencing artifact. On later analysis, the bulk of CMV-associated TCR beta chains appeared to be HLA-restricted.

With respect to this clone: Its antigen remains unidentified.

The PCR had 60 Vbeta and 13 Jbeta primers. Only in-frame clones appear in the TCRdb table, and some are missing; sequencing was by immunoSEQ multiplex PCR. The sample lists about 150,000 clones; about 80% were seen once. The TCR was taken from a man aged 30-40 years in good health and CMV-seronegative. Specimen: PBMCs. The chain recombines TRBV28 with TRBJ2-2; 7 positions agree with TRBD1. CDR3 DNA: TGTGCCAGCAGTCCTTGGACAGGGAACACCGGGGAGCTGTTTTTT. Protein: CASSPWTGNTGELFF.